A selection of T cell receptor beta chains follows, all from one sample in a study of T cell responses to AZD1222 COVID-19 vaccine. TCRdb's copy holds only in-frame clones and misses some; the assay was immunoSEQ multiplex PCR. The sample has 150,000 to 200,000 clones, around 94% seen once. The material sequenced was peripheral blood, taken 28 days after the second AZD1222 dose. The receptors shown here come from an adult who received the AZD1222 COVID-19 vaccine. Each CDR3 is given with its conserved first and last residue. A D gene is named only where the DNA matches it firmly. Rows may omit the clone size; those that give it use once, few, many or a size class.

d_call | clone_size | j_call | v_call | cdr3_nt | cdr3_aa
TRBD1 | NA | TRBJ1-6 | TRBV19 | TGTGCCAGTAGTACCCAGGGGGCGGACAATTCACCCCTCCACTTT | CASSTQGADNSPLHF
NA | NA | TRBJ2-1 | TRBV25-1 | TGTGCCAGCAGTGACAGTCAGTCCTACAATGAGCAGTTCTTC | CASSDSQSYNEQFF
NA | NA | TRBJ1-1 | TRBV6-5 | TGTGCCAGCAGTTACTCTGTCTCCACTGAAGCTTTCTTT | CASSYSVSTEAFF
NA | NA | TRBJ1-2 | TRBV30 | TGTGCCTGGAGCGGAACCCATTCACCCACTAGAAACTATGGCTACACCTTC | CAWSGTHSPTRNYGYTF
NA | NA | TRBJ2-1 | TRBV11-3 | TGTGCCAGCAGCTTAGGAATAGGGCTATCAACGGGGGATGAGCAGTTCTTC | CASSLGIGLSTGDEQFF
NA | NA | TRBJ2-7 | TRBV6-5 | TGTGCCAGCAGTTATAATGGGCGTAGGCCTGACGAGCAGTACTTC | CASSYNGRRPDEQYF
TRBD1 | NA | TRBJ2-2 | TRBV4-1 | TGCGCCAGCAGCCACAAGGACAGGGGTATCGGGGAGCTGTTTTTT | CASSHKDRGIGELFF
NA | NA | TRBJ1-5 | TRBV6-2/TRBV6-3 | TGTGCCAGCGGCCCCAGGGTTTATAGCAATCAGCCCCAGCATTTT | CASGPRVYSNQPQHF
NA | NA | TRBJ2-3 | TRBV10-3 | TGTGCCATCAGCCCCGGCTGGACCGACGATACGCAGTATTTT | CAISPGWTDDTQYF
NA | NA | TRBJ1-3 | TRBV3-1/TRBV3-2 | TGTGCCAGCAGCCCCTTTGGGGGAACCGGAAACACCATATATTTT | CASSPFGGTGNTIYF
TRBD1 | NA | TRBJ2-7 | TRBV28 | TGTGCCAGCAGGGTGGGACAGGTGAGCTCCTACGAGCAGTACTTC | CASRVGQVSSYEQYF
NA | NA | TRBJ1-5 | TRBV30 | TGTGCCTGGAGTGAGTCGGGGGGGCTTTATAGCAATCAGCCCCAGCATTTT | CAWSESGGLYSNQPQHF
TRBD1 | NA | TRBJ1-1 | TRBV2 | TGTGCCAGCAGCGGGGGGCCCGGGACAGCCTTTGACACTGAAGCTTTCTTT | CASSGGPGTAFDTEAFF
NA | NA | TRBJ1-5 | TRBV19 | TGTGCCAGTAGTACCTTCGGATTTAGCAATCAGCCCCAGCATTTT | CASSTFGFSNQPQHF
NA | NA | TRBJ2-5 | TRBV20-1 | TGCAGTGCTACCCATTCAGAGACCCAGTACTTC | CSATHSETQYF
TRBD1 | NA | TRBJ2-5 | TRBV30 | TGTGCCTGGAATACAGGGGTAGAACTAGAGACCCAGTACTTC | CAWNTGVELETQYF
TRBD1 | NA | TRBJ2-1 | TRBV7-6 | TGTGCCAGCAGCCGACAGGGGAGCAATGAGCAGTTCTTC | CASSRQGSNEQFF
NA | NA | TRBJ2-3 | TRBV5-1 | TGCGCCAGCAGCTTGGCCGTGAAGGGGATGGGCACAGATACGCAGTATTTT | CASSLAVKGMGTDTQYF
NA | NA | TRBJ1-2 | TRBV6-2/TRBV6-3 | TGTGCCAGCAGTTACGGAGGGGTAGGTGGCTACACCTTC | CASSYGGVGGYTF
NA | NA | TRBJ2-3 | TRBV5-1 | TGCGCCAGCAGCGCCAGTCCTTCCACAGATACGCAGTATTTT | CASSASPSTDTQYF
NA | NA | TRBJ2-7 | TRBV28 | TGTGCCAGCAGTTCCGGACAGTACGAGCAGTACTTC | CASSSGQYEQYF
TRBD1 | NA | TRBJ1-2 | TRBV28 | TGTGCCAGCACCGGAGGGGGCCTGGTCGACTATGGCTACACCTTC | CASTGGGLVDYGYTF
TRBD2 | few | TRBJ2-2 | TRBV9 | TGTGCCAGCAGGACGGGACTAGCGGTCGGGGAGCTGTTTTTT | CASRTGLAVGELFF
TRBD1 | NA | TRBJ2-4 | TRBV18 | TGTGCCAGCTCACCAACGACAGGGGGCTTCGGGAGGGCTTGGTCTGAAGCCAAAAACATTCAGTACTTC | CASSPTTGGFGRAWSEAKNIQYF
NA | NA | TRBJ1-2 | TRBV27 | TGTGCCAGCAGTTCATTTTATGGCGACTATGGCTACACCTTC | CASSSFYGDYGYTF
TRBD2 | NA | TRBJ2-1 | TRBV9 | TGTGCCAGCAGCGTGGGACTAGCGGGATCCTACAATGAGCAGTTCTTC | CASSVGLAGSYNEQFF
NA | NA | TRBJ2-5 | TRBV3-1/TRBV3-2 | TGTGCCAGCAGGCCAAGGTGGGAAAAGACCCAGTACTTC | CASRPRWEKTQYF
TRBD1 | once | TRBJ1-4 | TRBV3-1/TRBV3-2 | TGTGCCAGCAGCCCGCCGGGACAGACAGAAAAACTGTTTTTT | CASSPPGQTEKLFF
NA | NA | TRBJ1-2 | TRBV27 | TGTGCCAGCAGAAGGTACGGCCAGGGAGGCTATGGCTACACCTTC | CASRRYGQGGYGYTF
TRBD1 | NA | TRBJ1-6 | TRBV7-9 | TGTGCCAGCAGCTTAGACTCGGCAGGGGGCCGGAATTCACCCCTCCACTTT | CASSLDSAGGRNSPLHF
TRBD1 | NA | TRBJ1-1 | TRBV6-6 | TGTGCCAGCACCGTCGACAGGGATAGGCCTGAAGCTTTCTTT | CASTVDRDRPEAFF
NA | NA | TRBJ1-5 | TRBV19 | TGTGCCAGTAGTAGAATAGCTCAGCCCCAGCATTTT | CASSRIAQPQHF
NA | NA | TRBJ2-7 | TRBV10-3 | TGTGCCATCAAAGACAGCTCCTACGAGCAGTACTTC | CAIKDSSYEQYF
TRBD1 | NA | TRBJ1-1 | TRBV10-3 | TGTGCCATCACCCCGACAGGGTCCCCCACTGAAGCTTTCTTT | CAITPTGSPTEAFF
TRBD2 | once | TRBJ2-7 | TRBV5-6 | TGTGCCAGCAGCCTTGGACTAGCGGTAGACTCCTACGAGCAGTACTTC | CASSLGLAVDSYEQYF
NA | NA | TRBJ2-7 | TRBV4-1 | TGCGCCAGCAGCCAAGAGCGGAGGCAGTACTTC | CASSQERRQYF
NA | NA | TRBJ2-3 | TRBV5-1 | TGCGCCAGCAGCTTGGTGGGAGTCTTTAGCACAGATACGCAGTATTTT | CASSLVGVFSTDTQYF
TRBD2 | NA | TRBJ2-3 | TRBV7-7 | TGTGCCAGCAGCTTGGGACTAGCGGGCCAAGATACGCAGTATTTT | CASSLGLAGQDTQYF
TRBD2 | NA | TRBJ2-1 | TRBV27 | TGTGCCAGCGCCCCTCTAGCGGGAGGATGGGAGCAGTTCTTC | CASAPLAGGWEQFF
NA | NA | TRBJ1-1 | TRBV27 | TGTGCCAGCAGTTTGCAACAGGGAAGGACTGAAGCTTTCTTT | CASSLQQGRTEAFF
NA | NA | TRBJ2-1 | TRBV7-9 | TGTGCCAGCAGCTCCAATCTGGATTCCTACAATGAGCAGTTCTTC | CASSSNLDSYNEQFF
TRBD1 | NA | TRBJ1-3 | TRBV7-9 | TGTGCCAGCAGCCCATGGACAGGCATAGTGACAGGAAACACCATATATTTT | CASSPWTGIVTGNTIYF
NA | NA | TRBJ1-2 | TRBV5-1 | TGCGCCAGCAGCTTGGAGATTGGGGTTGGCTACACCTTC | CASSLEIGVGYTF
NA | NA | TRBJ2-7 | TRBV3-1/TRBV3-2 | TGTGCCAGCAGCCAAGGGCACGAGCAGTACTTC | CASSQGHEQYF
NA | once | TRBJ1-5 | TRBV19 | TGTGCCAGTCAGGGCGGGGGTCAGCCCCAGCATTTT | CASQGGGQPQHF
TRBD1 | NA | TRBJ1-6 | TRBV25-1 | TGTGCCAGCAGTGAATCCCGGACAGGGCGTAATTCACCCCTCCACTTT | CASSESRTGRNSPLHF
NA | NA | TRBJ2-7 | TRBV4-2 | TGTGCCAGCAGCCAAGGACTAGAAGCCTACGAGCAGTACTTC | CASSQGLEAYEQYF
NA | NA | TRBJ1-5 | TRBV4-1 | TGCGCCAGCAGCCAATATCAGCCCCAGCATTTT | CASSQYQPQHF
NA | once | TRBJ1-4 | TRBV28 | TGTGCCAGCAACAAGGGGGAAGAAAAACTGTTTTTT | CASNKGEEKLFF
NA | NA | TRBJ2-7 | TRBV6-6 | TGTGCCAGCAGTTCCGGACTCCGACGCTACGAGCAGTACTTC | CASSSGLRRYEQYF
NA | NA | TRBJ2-1 | TRBV5-5 | TGTGCCAGCAGCTTGGCCGTACGGGGTAGCTCCTACAATGAGCAGTTCTTC | CASSLAVRGSSYNEQFF
NA | NA | TRBJ2-2 | TRBV6-5 | TGTGCCAGCAGTCCCATGGGGGGTGCCGGGGAGCTGTTTTTT | CASSPMGGAGELFF
TRBD1 | NA | TRBJ2-5 | TRBV5-4 | TGTGCCAGCAGCTTCGGACAGGGTAGGAGGGAGACCCAGTACTTC | CASSFGQGRRETQYF
NA | NA | TRBJ2-3 | TRBV10-3 | TGTGCCATCAGTGACCCCTCTGGCGGCCCGAGCACAGATACGCAGTATTTT | CAISDPSGGPSTDTQYF
NA | NA | TRBJ1-4 | TRBV10-3 | TGTGCCACCTATGGTGGGGTTCGCGAAAAACTGTTTTTT | CATYGGVREKLFF